Each of the 8 T cell receptor beta chains below was sequenced from the same sample in a study of shared clonotypes between healthy human individuals. Measured with immunoSEQ multiplex PCR; TCRdb has only the in-frame clones, and not every one. This sample has approximately 400,000 clones, with around 96% found just once. Sequenced material: memory CD8+ T cells sorted from blood. Regarding subset: CD45RO+ cells pooled with CCR7-negative TemRA cells. The origin of the receptors is a man aged 25 to 40 in good health.

V and J are TRBV9 and TRBJ2-2; D may be TRBD2 (6 bases). Per the germline V gene, CDR1 is SGDLS and CDR2 is YYNGEE. Trimming took 4 bases from V and 8 from J, leaving 21 bases between them. This CDR3 comprises 16 residues. In DNA, the CDR3 is TGTGCCAGCAGCCCCCGGGACGGCCCCGGGAGAGGGGAGCTGTTTTTT. This translates into CASSPRDGPGRGELFF.

The chain joins TRBV7-6 to TRBJ2-7; no clear D gene. V was pared by 1 base and J by 7 bases, with 8 bases between. The CDR3 length is 12 residues. In germline, CDR1 is SGHVS, CDR2 FNYEAQ. Here the CDR3 reads CASSLGGWEQYF. CDR3 nucleotides: TGTGCCAGCAGCTTAGGTGGGTGGGAGCAGTACTTC.

This rearrangement joins TRBV18 to TRBJ2-6, with 11 positions matching TRBD1. There are 17 residues in the CDR3. CDR1 is KGHSH and CDR2 is LQKENI in the germline V gene. V shed 3 bases and J 2 bases; nucleotides not matched to a gene: 3. CDR3 coding DNA: TGTGCCAGCTCACCGTGGACAGGGGGCGCTGGGGCCAACGTCCTGACTTTC. Protein: CASSPWTGGAGANVLTF.

This sequence joins TRBV10-3 and TRBJ1-3, with D uncertain. The V end lost 3 bases, the J end lost 5 bases, and 14 bases lay between the germline ends. The length of the CDR3 is 15 residues. CDR1 and CDR2 from the germline V gene are ENHRY and SYGVKD. Here the CDR3 DNA reads TGTGCCATCAGTGATTCTCGGGAAGTGAGAAACACCATATATTTT. This encodes CAISDSREVRNTIYF.

V usage is TRBV6-5 and J usage is TRBJ1-1; D is unresolved. The CDR3 has 15 amino acids. Between the trimmed V and J ends, which lost 0 bases and 2 bases, there was a span of 10 bases. The V gene's germline CDR1 is MNHEY and CDR2 SVGAGI. The CDR3 region has the DNA TGTGCCAGCAGTTACTCCCACCGGGGAAACACTGAAGCTTTCTTT. This encodes CASSYSHRGNTEAFF.

The gene calls are TRBV18 and TRBJ2-2; possible D gene TRBD1, 5 bases. The CDR3 is 16 amino acids. Trimming removed 6 bases at V and 0 bases at J, with 14 bases between. CDR1 is KGHSH and CDR2 is LQKENI in the germline V gene. CDR3 sequence: CASSRRQFSNTGELFF. The CDR3 nucleotides are TGTGCCAGCTCCAGACGACAGTTCTCGAACACCGGGGAGCTGTTTTTT.

The V and J genes are TRBV7-2 and TRBJ2-4, with 12 bases lining up with TRBD2. Germline-derived CDR1 and CDR2 are SGHTA and FQGNSA. This CDR3 is 15 amino acids long. V shed 3 bases, J shed 9 bases, and the junction held 6 bases outside the gene matches. CDR3 nucleotides: TGTGCCAGCAGCTTCCTAGCGGGAGGGCCGTCCATTCAGTACTTC. Translated, it gives CASSFLAGGPSIQYF.

V and J are TRBV6-1 and TRBJ2-4, with D hard to call. This CDR3 is built from 15 residues. The ends were cut back, 3 bases at V and 0 bases at J, with 9 bases in the middle. Germline V gives CDR1 MNHNS, CDR2 SASEGT. CDR3 DNA: TGTGCCAGCAGTGACCCAGCTCTAGCCAAAAACATTCAGTACTTC. It codes for CASSDPALAKNIQYF.